Presented here are 18 T cell receptor beta chains from one specimen sequenced in a study of blood T cell repertoires in COVID-19. Here immunoSEQ multiplex PCR was the method, and the copy in TCRdb shows in-frame clones only, minus some. The data contain some 250,000 clones, over 75% of them singletons. Sample: peripheral blood. The receptors originated from a human donor in a cohort sampled during active COVID-19.

The genes are TRBV9 and TRBJ2-1, with 10 bases that match TRBD2. Trimming took 1 base from V and 10 from J; bases not matched to a gene: 11. This CDR3 comprises 16 residues. Looked up from germline, CDR1 is SGDLS and CDR2 is YYNGEE. The CDR3 region is CASSVRAGGPGEEQFF. For the CDR3, the DNA is TGTGCCAGCAGCGTACGAGCGGGAGGGCCGGGTGAAGAGCAGTTCTTC.

This chain links TRBV30 with TRBJ2-7; the D gene is possibly TRBD1 (5 bases). CDR3 size: 14 residues. Trimming removed 7 bases at V and 2 bases at J, with 18 bases between. Germline values: CDR1 GTSNPN, CDR2 SVGIG (reference sequence). CDR3 sequence (DNA): TGTGCCTTCAGCCAGCTTCAGGGTACCTACGAGCAGTACTTC. Protein sequence: CAFSQLQGTYEQYF.

The chain has TRBV4-3 and TRBJ1-2, with D unclear. Germline V gene sequence: CDR1 LGHNA, CDR2 YSLEER. V was shortened by 0 bases and J by 7 bases, with 15 bases between the two germline ends. There are 15 residues in the CDR3. This CDR3 reads CASSQDLAGYGGYTF. In DNA form, the CDR3 reads TGCGCCAGCAGCCAAGATCTTGCGGGGTACGGTGGCTACACCTTC.

This chain connects TRBV14 to TRBJ2-5, with TRBD2 matching over 8 bases. In germline, CDR1 is SGHDN, CDR2 FVKESK. The CDR3 sequence is 17 residues long. With 1 base clipped from V and 5 bases from J, the junction kept 12 bases outside the gene matches. For the CDR3, the DNA is TGTGCCAGCAGCCAAGTGTTTTCGGGGGGGGCCCTGGAGACCCAGTACTTC. Its protein is CASSQVFSGGALETQYF.

This chain connects TRBV5-1 to TRBJ1-6; no firm D call. The CDR3 contains 14 residues. Germline-derived CDR1 and CDR2 are SGHRS and YFSETQ. V was shortened by 0 bases and J by 4 bases, with 5 bases between the two germline ends. The CDR3 protein is CASSLEQYNSPLHF. The CDR3 nucleotides read TGCGCCAGCAGCTTGGAACAGTATAATTCACCCCTCCACTTT. The variable domain in full, with the rest retrieved from reference TRBV5-1 and TRBJ1-6, is KAGVTQTPRYLIKTRGQQVTLSCSPISGHRSVSWYQQTPGQGLQFLFEYFSETQRNKGNFPGRFSGRQFSNSRSEMNVSTLELGDSALYLCASSLEQYNSPLHFGNGTRLTVT.

The genes are TRBV28 and TRBJ2-7, with D unclear. The CDR3 extends over 14 amino acids. V was clipped by 8 bases and J by 0 bases, with 14 bases between them. The germline V gene has CDR1 MDHEN and CDR2 SYDVKM. In DNA, the CDR3 is TGTGCCAGCTCCCCAGGCAAACCCTCCTACGAGCAGTACTTC. Its translation: CASSPGKPSYEQYF.

The chain combines TRBV5-1 with TRBJ2-1; TRBD1 agrees at 8 bases. The CDR3 totals 15 residues. V trimming: 0 bases; J trimming: 8 bases; junction bases outside the gene matches: 7. Germline CDR1 SGHRS, CDR2 YFSETQ. The CDR3 loop is CASSLEGTGPDEQFF. The CDR3 DNA reads TGCGCCAGCAGCTTGGAGGGGACAGGCCCCGATGAGCAGTTCTTC.

The chain has TRBV10-3 and TRBJ1-2; possibly TRBD1 for D (5 bases). Trimming shortened V by 8 bases and J by 0 bases, and 19 bases separated the two germline ends. This CDR3 comprises 16 residues. The germline V gene encodes CDR1 ENHRY and CDR2 SYGVKD. CDR3 DNA: TGTGCCATCCCCCGACAAGGGGAGGGACCTAACTATGGCTACACCTTC. It yields the protein CAIPRQGEGPNYGYTF.

V and J are TRBV5-3 and TRBJ1-5, with 8 bases identical to TRBD1. TRBV5-3 qualifies as an ORF whose function is uncertain. Losses at the gene ends were 0 bases for V and 2 bases for J; bases not matched to a gene: 13. The CDR3 is 19 amino acids. The CDR3 DNA reads as TGTGCCAGAAGCTTGGTGGACTCGCAGGGGGCCGGTTGCAATCAGCCCCAGCATTTT. Translated, it gives CARSLVDSQGAGCNQPQHF.

The V call is TRBV19, the J call TRBJ1-2; no clear D gene. Trimming stripped 5 bases from V and 4 bases from J, with 17 bases between. The CDR3 extends over 15 amino acids. Germline CDR1 is LNHDA and CDR2 is SQIVND (reference sequence). CDR3: CASSARRREGYGYTF. DNA for the CDR3: TGTGCCAGTAGTGCCCGCCGGCGGGAGGGCTATGGCTACACCTTC.

This clone was counted a single time. The chain joins TRBV19 to TRBJ1-4; unclear D gene. V was shortened by 3 bases and J by 6 bases, with 11 bases between the two germline ends. Germline V lookup: CDR1 LNHDA, CDR2 SQIVND (reference sequence). The CDR3 contains 14 residues. CDR3 bases: TGTGCCAGTAGTATTCGAATAAGCCATGAAAAACTGTTTTTT. It specifies CASSIRISHEKLFF.

Concerning this clone: One junction end does not reproduce the germline sequence, and a read error may be involved. This chain joins TRBV19 and TRBJ1-2; D is uncertain. The CDR3 is made up of 12 amino acids. Germline lookup yields CDR1 LNHDA and CDR2 SQIVND (reference sequence). This CDR3 is CASSNEVYGYTF. CDR3 sequence (DNA): TGTGCCAGCAGTAACGAGGTCTATGGCTACACCTTC.

The rearrangement uses TRBV18 and TRBJ2-7; the match to TRBD1 covers 7 bases. The CDR3 has 15 residues. V shed 3 bases and J 3 bases; nucleotides not matched to a gene: 8. The germline V gene has CDR1 KGHSH and CDR2 LQKENI. The chain's CDR3 is CASSPRIRDSYEQYF. CDR3 sequence (DNA): TGTGCCAGCTCACCCCGAATTAGGGACAGCTACGAGCAGTACTTC.

The chain couples TRBV7-9 to TRBJ2-3, with TRBD1 matching 7 bases. The V and J ends lost 5 bases and 3 bases, in that order; junction bases with no gene match: 8. The CDR3 runs 15 residues. In germline, CDR1 is SEHNR, CDR2 FQNEAQ (reference sequence). CDR3 loop: CASSPQGVLTDTQYF. CDR3 DNA: TGTGCCAGCAGCCCTCAGGGGGTTTTGACAGATACGCAGTATTTT.

This chain connects TRBV28 to TRBJ2-1; tentative D call: TRBD1 (6 bases). Trimming cost V 5 bases and J 4 bases, with 15 bases left between them. CDR3 length: 15 residues. Germline V gives CDR1 MDHEN, CDR2 SYDVKM. CDR3 in DNA: TGTGCCAGCAGTCCCTGGACAGACACGTACAATGAGCAGTTCTTC. It codes for CASSPWTDTYNEQFF.

About this clone itself: An end of the junction differs from the germline gene, which may be a read error. V gene TRBV19 combines with J gene TRBJ1-4, with TRBD1 identical over 7 bases. This CDR3 region has 14 residues. CDR1 LNHDA and CDR2 SQIVND come from the germline V gene (reference sequence). The chain's CDR3 is CASTQDRFAEVVKF. CDR3 DNA: TGTGCCAGTACCCAGGACAGGTTTGCCGAGGTAGTAAAATTT.

CDR3 sequence (DNA): TGTGCCAGCAGCACCCAAGCGGGGGGGCTGAAAAACATTCAGTACTTC. Translation gives CASSTQAGGLKNIQYF. The rearrangement links TRBV9 to TRBJ2-4; TRBD2 agrees at 10 bases. Germline V gives CDR1 SGDLS, CDR2 YYNGEE. This CDR3 is built from 16 residues. Germline trimming cut 4 bases from V and 4 bases from J; bases unmatched to any gene: 8.

The chain combines TRBV2 with TRBJ2-7; 12 bases line up with TRBD2. CDR1 SNHLY and CDR2 FYNNEI come from the germline V gene. V dropped 10 bases and J dropped 1; count of bases not matched to a gene: 5. This CDR3 comprises 14 residues. CDR3 region: CAILTSGRSYEQYF. The CDR3 DNA reads as TGTGCCATCCTGACTAGCGGGAGATCCTACGAGCAGTACTTC.